These 32 T cell receptor beta chains were sequenced from one sample in a study of radiation and T cells in renal cell carcinoma. The time point was: blood 2 weeks post-SBRT. Treatment: 15 Gy SBRT to primary tumor, nephrectomy 4 weeks later. Only in-frame clones appear in the TCRdb table, and some are missing; sequencing was by immunoSEQ multiplex PCR. The data hold 120,000 or so clones, with approximately 78% observed a single time. Here the sequenced sample was blood, taken from a patient whose treatment included radiotherapy and nephrectomy. The receptors shown here come from a woman aged 60-75 years with renal cell carcinoma.

V and J are TRBV10-3 and TRBJ1-2, with D possibly matching TRBD1 (5 bases). Trimming shortened V by 5 bases and J by 6 bases, and 13 bases separated the two germline ends. The CDR3 has 13 residues. Germline V gives CDR1 ENHRY, CDR2 SYGVKD. The DNA for the CDR3 is TGTGCCATCAGTCAGGAGGCAGGGCATGGCTACACCTTC. Residues: CAISQEAGHGYTF.

This clone was detected once. The rearrangement links TRBV28 to TRBJ1-1, with 9 positions matching TRBD1. There are 16 residues in the CDR3. Germline values: CDR1 MDHEN, CDR2 SYDVKM. After removal of 2 bases from V and 2 bases from J, the junction contained 6 bases not matched to a gene. The CDR3 DNA sequence: TGTGCCAGCAGTTTAGCCCGACAGGGGGTTAACACTGAAGCTTTCTTT. Residues: CASSLARQGVNTEAFF.

The chain links TRBV6-1 to TRBJ2-5, with D perhaps matching TRBD2 (6 bases). Per germline, CDR1 MNHNS and CDR2 SASEGT. Between the trimmed V and J ends, which lost 3 bases and 2 bases, there was a span of 19 bases. This CDR3 spans 17 amino acids. CDR3 in DNA: TGTGCCAGCAGTGAGATCCTCAGGGAGGTGAGGCAAGAGACCCAGTACTTC. This gives the protein CASSEILREVRQETQYF.

On this clone: In the same sample, other DNA sequences code for this CDR3. The V gene is TRBV6-6, the J gene TRBJ2-5; D remains unclear. The V gene's germline CDR1 is MNHNY and CDR2 SVGAGI (reference sequence). The CDR3 is made up of 11 amino acids. The ends were cut back, 3 bases at V and 4 bases at J, with 3 bases in the middle. In nucleotides, the CDR3 is TGTGCCAGCAGTTATCTAGAGACCCAGTACTTC. Residues: CASSYLETQYF.

The J gene is TRBJ2-7, the V gene TRBV10-3, with D possibly matching TRBD1 (5 bases). CDR3 size: 18 residues. Germline V lookup: CDR1 ENHRY, CDR2 SYGVKD. The ends were cut back, 0 bases at V and 0 bases at J, with 18 bases in the middle. CDR3 protein: CAISESSRYRKLSYEQYF. The CDR3 nucleotides read TGTGCCATCAGTGAGTCGTCTAGGTACAGGAAACTCTCCTACGAGCAGTACTTC.

This clone was seen a single time. The chain recombines TRBV11-2 with TRBJ2-7; tentatively, D is TRBD1 (6 bases). Germline-derived CDR1 and CDR2 are SGHAT and FQNNGV. Trimming removed 0 bases at V and 1 base at J, with 7 bases between. The CDR3 is 14 residues long. Here the CDR3 reads CASSLEGASYEQYF. DNA for the CDR3: TGTGCCAGCAGCTTAGAGGGGGCTTCCTACGAGCAGTACTTC.

The genes are TRBV19 and TRBJ1-1, with unresolved D. The ends were cut back, 3 bases at V and 5 bases at J, with 13 bases in the middle. Germline-derived CDR1 and CDR2 are LNHDA and SQIVND (reference sequence). CDR3 length: 14 residues. Here the CDR3 DNA reads TGTGCCAGTAGTATCCCTTGGCGGGGTACTGAAGCTTTCTTT. Encoded protein: CASSIPWRGTEAFF.

This rearrangement joins TRBV4-1 to TRBJ1-5; the D is unclear. Trimming stripped 0 bases from V and 9 bases from J, with 12 bases between. Germline CDR1 is MGHRA and CDR2 is YSYEKL. This CDR3 has 14 residues. The CDR3 sequence is CASSQEAAGWPQHF. DNA of the CDR3: TGCGCCAGCAGCCAAGAGGCGGCGGGTTGGCCCCAGCATTTT.

This chain joins TRBV6-5 and TRBJ1-6, with D uncertain. The CDR3 has 11 residues. Germline V gene lookup returns CDR1 MNHEY and CDR2 SVGAGI. The V gene lost 5 bases and the J gene lost 9 bases, with 5 bases spanning the gap. The CDR3, as DNA: TGTGCCAGCAGTGAATCTTCACCCCTCCACTTT. It translates to CASSESSPLHF.

V usage is TRBV19 and J usage is TRBJ1-2; 7 bases align to TRBD1. The CDR3 length is 12 residues. Germline-derived CDR1 and CDR2 are LNHDA and SQIVND (reference sequence). The trim removed 9 bases at V and 2 bases at J, leaving 3 bases unmatched. CDR3 sequence reads: CASQDRNYGYTF. The CDR3 DNA reads as TGTGCCAGCCAGGACAGGAACTATGGCTACACCTTC.

V gene TRBV28 combines with J gene TRBJ1-5; weak D call: TRBD1 (6 bases). Looked up from germline, CDR1 is MDHEN and CDR2 is SYDVKM. The length of the CDR3 is 13 residues. Trimming shortened V by 6 bases and J by 6 bases, and 12 bases separated the two germline ends. CDR3 sequence reads: CASSPGQSQPQHF. Here the CDR3 DNA reads TGTGCCAGCAGCCCTGGACAGTCTCAGCCCCAGCATTTT.

The chain employs TRBV2 and TRBJ1-1, with unresolved D. The CDR3 covers 14 residues. V gave up 10 bases and J gave up 0 bases, with 15 bases separating them. CDR1 is SNHLY and CDR2 is FYNNEI in the germline V gene. CDR3 DNA sequence: TGTGCCATATTCGTTGAGACGGTGAACACTGAAGCTTTCTTT. It is translated as CAIFVETVNTEAFF. The full variable domain, with the rest looked up from reference TRBV2 and TRBJ1-1, is EPEVTQTPSHQVTQMGQEVILRCVPISNHLYFYWYRQILGQKVEFLVSFYNNEISEKSEIFDDQFSVERPDGSNFTLKIRSTKLEDSAMYFCAIFVETVNTEAFFGQGTRLTVV.

This clone appeared a single time. This chain connects TRBV7-9 to TRBJ1-2; D is unclear. Trimming cost V 2 bases and J 8 bases, with 9 bases left between them. CDR1 SEHNR and CDR2 FQNEAQ come from the germline V gene (reference sequence). The CDR3 sequence is 12 residues long. CDR3 nucleotides: TGTGCCAGCAGCTTAAACCTCTCCGGCTACACCTTC. As protein: CASSLNLSGYTF.

The chain uses TRBV2 and TRBJ2-1; 8 bases are a match to TRBD2. The CDR3 spans 16 residues. The germline CDR1 and CDR2 sequences are SNHLY and FYNNEI. V was clipped by 6 bases and J by 7 bases; unmatched bases: 14. CDR3 region: CASRYPYGRAGNEQFF. CDR3 sequence (DNA): TGTGCCAGCAGGTACCCATACGGGAGGGCAGGGAATGAGCAGTTCTTC.

This clone was picked up a small number of times. The chain uses TRBV19 and TRBJ1-5, with 7 positions matching TRBD1. V gave up 8 bases and J gave up 6 bases; unmatched junction bases: 7. The CDR3 runs to 13 residues. CDR1 is LNHDA and CDR2 is SQIVND in the germline V gene (reference sequence). The CDR3 nucleotides are TGTGCCAGTTCCGACAGGGTGGCTCAGCCCCAGCATTTT. Encoded protein: CASSDRVAQPQHF.

The chain joins TRBV19 to TRBJ2-6, with 9 bases identical to TRBD1. Germline CDR1 reads LNHDA; CDR2 reads SQIVND (reference sequence). This CDR3 is built from 16 residues. Trimming removed 4 bases from V and 11 bases from J; junction bases left unmatched: 12. CDR3 sequence: CASSRPTGQGIDVLTF. CDR3 in DNA: TGTGCCAGTAGTAGACCCACGGGACAGGGTATCGACGTCCTGACTTTC.

This chain uses TRBV29-1 with TRBJ2-1, with D possibly TRBD2 on 6 matching bases. V was trimmed by 6 bases and J by 9 bases, leaving 15 bases between them. Germline V lookup: CDR1 SQVTM, CDR2 ANQGSEA. The length of the CDR3 is 12 residues. This CDR3 is CSVGGGRGEQFF. Written as DNA, the CDR3 is TGCAGCGTGGGGGGTGGTAGAGGTGAGCAGTTCTTC.

This clone was seen ten or more times. The rearrangement links TRBV6-1 to TRBJ1-2, with unresolved D. The V end lost 2 bases, the J end lost 6 bases, and 13 bases lay between the germline ends. The germline CDR1 and CDR2 sequences are MNHNS and SASEGT. The CDR3 loop spans 14 amino acids. CDR3 nucleotide sequence: TGTGCCAGCAGTGAACGGTCGCGGACCCATGGCTACACCTTC. Translated: CASSERSRTHGYTF.

This chain connects TRBV11-2 to TRBJ1-1; D is uncertain. V was trimmed by 4 bases and J by 8 bases, leaving 11 bases between them. The CDR3 has 12 amino acids. The V gene's germline CDR1 is SGHAT and CDR2 FQNNGV. The DNA for the CDR3 is TGTGCCAGCAGCTCCCGCGCCAGGGAAGCTTTCTTT. Its translation is CASSSRAREAFF. Variable domain in full (rest from reference TRBV11-2 and TRBJ1-1): EAGVAQSPRYKIIEKRQSVAFWCNPISGHATLYWYQQILGQGPKLLIQFQNNGVVDDSQLPKDRFSAERLKGVDSTLKIQPAKLEDSAVYLCASSSRAREAFFGQGTRLTVV.

Of note for this clone: Other DNA sequences in the same sample also yield this CDR3. The chain recombines TRBV6-5 with TRBJ1-5; no clear D. The CDR3 totals 15 residues. Germline CDR1 MNHEY, CDR2 SVGAGI. Trimming stripped 3 bases from V and 0 bases from J, with 9 bases between. For the CDR3, the DNA is TGTGCCAGCAGTTATTCTGGCGGTAGCAATCAGCCCCAGCATTTT. Amino acids: CASSYSGGSNQPQHF.

This chain connects TRBV7-3 to TRBJ2-2; D not certain. Germline-derived CDR1 and CDR2 are SGHTA and FQGTGA. The CDR3 sequence is 12 residues long. V lost 5 bases to trimming and J lost 6 bases, with 7 bases between them. The CDR3 DNA follows: TGTGCCAGCAGCCCCGGGCCCGGGGAGCTGTTTTTT. This gives the protein CASSPGPGELFF.

This chain uses TRBV27 with TRBJ1-6; 7 positions match TRBD1. With 6 bases clipped from V and 6 bases from J, the junction kept 5 bases outside the gene matches. This CDR3 is built from 14 residues. Looked up from germline, CDR1 is MNHEY and CDR2 is SMNVEV (reference sequence). The CDR3 coding sequence is TGTGCCAGCAGGACGGGACAGTTTAATTCACCCCTCCACTTT. This gives the protein CASRTGQFNSPLHF.

The chain links TRBV19 to TRBJ1-2; D gene uncertain. The CDR3 extends over 13 amino acids. V was pared by 3 bases and J by 4 bases, with 9 bases between. Germline values: CDR1 LNHDA, CDR2 SQIVND (reference sequence). CDR3 residues: CASSMSQVYGYTF. In nucleotides, the CDR3 is TGTGCCAGTAGTATGAGCCAGGTCTATGGCTACACCTTC.

DNA of the CDR3: TGCAGCGTTATGACAGGGTACGGCGCTGAAGCTTTCTTT. It yields the protein CSVMTGYGAEAFF. V is TRBV29-1 and J is TRBJ1-1, with TRBD1 matching 7 bases. The CDR3 is 13 residues long. CDR1 is SQVTM and CDR2 is ANQGSEA in the germline V gene. The ends lost 5 bases at V and 6 bases at J; junction bases unmatched: 9. The full variable domain, in which reference TRBV29-1 and TRBJ1-1 provide the parts outside the CDR3, is SAVISQKPSRDICQRGTSLTIQCQVDSQVTMMFWYRQQPGQSLTLIATANQGSEATYESGFVIDKFPISRPNLTFSTLTVSNMSPEDSSIYLCSVMTGYGAEAFFGQGTRLTVV.

The rearrangement uses TRBV19 and TRBJ2-3, with D uncertain. Germline CDR1 reads LNHDA; CDR2 reads SQIVND (reference sequence). The CDR3 runs 14 residues. Between the trimmed V and J ends, which lost 5 bases and 2 bases, there was a span of 11 bases. The CDR3 nucleotides read TGTGCCAGTAGTTCTCGATCGCCCACAGATACGCAGTATTTT. This codes for CASSSRSPTDTQYF.

This clone was picked up a small number of times. The CDR3 protein is CARPGTVNTEAFF. The CDR3 nucleotides read TGTGCCAGGCCGGGGACAGTGAACACTGAAGCTTTCTTT. The rearrangement uses TRBV2 and TRBJ1-1, with 7 bases that match TRBD1. The CDR3 covers 13 residues. Trimming cost V 9 bases and J 0 bases; bases outside gene matches: 4. From germline, CDR1 is SNHLY and CDR2 FYNNEI.

The J gene is TRBJ2-5, the V gene TRBV29-1, with 7 bases identical to TRBD1. Judging by the DNA end, TRBJ2-7 fits better; the J call may be wrong. From germline, CDR1 is SQVTM and CDR2 ANQGSEA. CDR3 size: 14 residues. The CDR3 region has the DNA TGCAGCTCGAAAGGGGCACAGGGGATCGACGAGCAGTACTTC. Translation gives CSSKGAQGIDEQYF.

The chain links TRBV5-1 to TRBJ1-2, with 7 bases that match TRBD1. CDR1 is SGHRS and CDR2 is YFSETQ in the germline V gene. J lost 8 bases, V lost 0 bases, and 4 bases had no gene match. The CDR3 totals 13 residues. CDR3 coding DNA: TGCGCCAGCAGCTTGGAGGGACAGCACGGCTACACCTTC. Encoded protein: CASSLEGQHGYTF.

This clone showed up just once. The chain links TRBV7-9 to TRBJ2-1; D gene unclear. CDR1 and CDR2 (germline): SEHNR, FQNEAQ (reference sequence). CDR3 length: 15 residues. Between the trimmed V and J ends, which lost 2 bases and 3 bases, there was a span of 11 bases. The CDR3 DNA follows: TGTGCCAGCAGCTTATGGGAAGGTGACTACAATGAGCAGTTCTTC. Its translation is CASSLWEGDYNEQFF.

J is TRBJ1-1 and V is TRBV15; 7 bases match TRBD1. Germline assignment: CDR1 LNHNV and CDR2 YYDKDF (reference sequence). This CDR3 has 16 amino acids. J gave up 0 bases and V 1 base, and 5 bases lay outside the gene matches. DNA for the CDR3: TGTGCCACCAGCAGAGGACAGGGACGGATGAACACTGAAGCTTTCTTT. Its protein product is CATSRGQGRMNTEAFF.

In this sample, this clone turned up a few times. The chain combines TRBV19 with TRBJ2-2; possibly TRBD1 for D (5 bases). The CDR3 extends over 14 amino acids. V lost 1 base, J lost 5 bases, and 8 bases lay in between. Germline CDR1 is LNHDA and CDR2 is SQIVND (reference sequence). The CDR3 bases are TGTGCCAGTAGTATAGGTGCAGGGACCGGGGAGCTGTTTTTT. It encodes CASSIGAGTGELFF.

This chain connects TRBV6-5 to TRBJ1-1; D is undetermined. Trimming took off 5 bases at V and 2 bases at J, with 6 bases between the two ends. CDR3 length equals 12 residues. Looked up from germline, CDR1 is MNHEY and CDR2 is SVGAGI. The CDR3 loop is CASSEINTEAFF. CDR3 sequence (DNA): TGTGCCAGCAGTGAGATAAACACTGAAGCTTTCTTT.